This T cell receptor beta chain was identified during a study of post-analysis software for immune sequencing data. On the study more broadly: Progressive-relapsing, secondary progressive and relapsing-remitting multiple sclerosis were among the disease courses included. Study findings and constraints: Under F measure analysis, samples from one preparation batch co-clustered strongly. Multiple sclerosis was associated with a significant reduction in normalized Chao1 diversity relative to controls.

This clonotype was counted a few times. As yet, its antigen is unknown. Unique molecular identifiers featured in each of the TCR beta cDNA libraries. T cells, about 0.85 to 11 million of them, yielded some 500,000 cDNA molecules. TCRdb independently ran MiXCR on the PCR reads; one entry per CDR3 protein. Here the sample spans hundreds of thousands of distinct CDR3 sequences, approximately 59% being singletons. The sequenced material came from blood. The TCR sequence derives from a girl aged 2 to 10 with multiple sclerosis.

The CDR3, as DNA: TGCGCCAGCTACCCCGGACTATCTGCGGAGACCCAGTACTTC. This codes for CASYPGLSAETQYF. This chain uses TRBV10-1 with TRBJ2-5; D might be TRBD2 (6 bases). The CDR3 is 14 amino acids. Germline CDR1 and CDR2: WNHNN and SYGVQD (reference sequence). Trimming removed 8 bases at V and 5 bases at J, with 18 bases between.